The T cell receptor (beta chain) described here comes from a study of blood T cell repertoires in COVID-19. The data were produced by immunoSEQ multiplex PCR, yet TCRdb's version contains in-frame clones alone and is incomplete. This repertoire shows some 140,000 clones, more than 70% found once; its top ten account for 1.4% to 1.5%. The sequencing sample was made of peripheral blood. The TCR comes from a man between 60 and 70 years old with acute or convalescent COVID-19.

The chain's CDR3 is CASRMFEGEKLFF. In nucleotides, the CDR3 is TGTGCCAGCAGGATGTTCGAGGGTGAAAAACTGTTTTTT. V and J are TRBV12-3 or TRBV12-4 and TRBJ1-4; no firm D call. The CDR3 loop spans 13 amino acids. The ends were cut back, 6 bases at V and 7 bases at J, with 12 bases in the middle.